Listed here are 7 T cell receptor beta chains from one sample, sequenced in a study of CD8 T cells in Susac syndrome. cDNA came from around 0.5 to 1 ug RNA primed by random hexamers. Each CDR3 protein gets one entry after TCRdb re-called the immunoSEQ multiplex PCR reads with MiXCR. The sample yields approximately 180,000 distinct CDR3 sequences, under 95% seen once. The sample was CD4+ T cells from PBMCs. These receptor sequences come from a human donor with multiple sclerosis.

This clonotype was detected only once. This chain links TRBV2 with TRBJ2-1, with a tentative D call TRBD1 (6 bases). This CDR3 is 13 amino acids long. The germline gives CDR1 SNHLY, CDR2 FYNNEI. Deletions cut 7 bases from V and 8 bases from J, with 15 bases between. CDR3 DNA: TGTGCCAGCAAGGGGATCAGGGGAGATGAGCAGTTCTTC. Residues: CASKGIRGDEQFF.

This chain joins TRBV18 and TRBJ2-1, with 11 bases aligning to TRBD1. Germline values: CDR1 KGHSH, CDR2 LQKENI. CDR3 size: 16 residues. V gave up 5 bases and J gave up 2 bases; unmatched junction bases: 5. CDR3: CASSSGTGGPYNEQFF. The CDR3 DNA reads TGTGCCAGCTCATCCGGGACAGGGGGTCCCTACAATGAGCAGTTCTTC.

This sequence joins TRBV3-1 and TRBJ1-2; D might be TRBD1 (6 bases). From germline, CDR1 is LGHDT and CDR2 YNNKEL (reference sequence). V gave up 0 bases and J gave up 8 bases, with 16 bases separating them. The CDR3 covers 15 residues. This CDR3 is CASSQESSGASGYTF. Here the CDR3 DNA reads TGTGCCAGCAGCCAAGAAAGCTCAGGGGCGTCCGGCTACACCTTC.

The V and J genes are TRBV5-1 and TRBJ1-1, with D maybe TRBD1 (6 bases). CDR3 length: 14 amino acids. Germline assignment: CDR1 SGHRS and CDR2 YFSETQ. Trimming removed 4 bases at V and 4 bases at J, with 14 bases between. The CDR3 here is CASSPRQEVTEAFF. CDR3 nucleotides: TGCGCCAGCAGCCCCCGACAGGAGGTCACTGAAGCTTTCTTT.

DNA of the CDR3: TGCGCCAGCAGCCGAAAAATAGCGGGGAGCACAGATACGCAGTATTTT. It yields the protein CASSRKIAGSTDTQYF. This chain connects TRBV4-1 to TRBJ2-3; 8 nucleotides line up with TRBD2. The CDR3 spans 16 residues. The ends lost 4 bases at V and 0 bases at J; junction bases unmatched: 6. Germline V lookup: CDR1 MGHRA, CDR2 YSYEKL.

This clonotype was recorded once. The chain employs TRBV12-3 or TRBV12-4 and TRBJ2-3; 11 nucleotides align to TRBD2. This CDR3 has 16 residues. Germline trimming cut 3 bases from V and 3 bases from J; bases unmatched to any gene: 5. The CDR3 nucleotides are TGTGCCAGCAGTTTGACTAGCGGGAAGGTTACAGATACGCAGTATTTT. It specifies CASSLTSGKVTDTQYF.

This sequence joins TRBV28 and TRBJ1-2, with D perhaps matching TRBD1 (5 bases). This CDR3 contains 13 residues. Germline V lookup: CDR1 MDHEN, CDR2 SYDVKM. V was cut by 2 bases and J by 6 bases, with 10 bases left in between. CDR3 sequence reads: CASSLMGTHGYTF. The CDR3 nucleotides are TGTGCCAGCAGTTTAATGGGGACTCATGGCTACACCTTC.